The subject of this entry is one T cell receptor (beta chain). The entry originates in a study of blood T cells in healthy people across ages. The authors ran a second PCR of about 7 to 11 cycles using a sample-barcoded 5' primer and a J-beta primer mix. TCRdb redid the calling of the 5' RACE reads with MiXCR, one entry per CDR3 protein. The sample consists of over a million distinct CDR3 sequences, 40% to 50% of them appearing once. The V gene's germline CDR1 is SGDLS and CDR2 YYNGEE. This CDR3 has 16 amino acids. Trimming removed 4 bases at V and 0 bases at J, with 15 bases between. The chain joins TRBV9 to TRBJ2-3; a possible D gene is TRBD2 (6 bases). This TCR was recovered from a woman aged 60-75 years in good health. Sequencing was performed on blood. CDR3 amino acids: CASSLRVAVSTDTQYF. The CDR3 DNA reads as TGTGCCAGCAGCCTCCGGGTAGCGGTTAGCACAGATACGCAGTATTTT. Based on the CDR3 plus reference TRBV9 and TRBJ2-3, the full variable domain is DSGVTQTPKHLITATGQRVTLRCSPRSGDLSVYWYQQSLDQGLQFLIQYYNGEERAKGNILERFSAQQFPDLHSELNLSSLELGDSALYFCASSLRVAVSTDTQYFGPGTRLTVL.